This is a list of T cell receptor beta chains from one sample in a study of vaccination and CD4 T cells after COVID-19. MiXCR, run by TCRdb on the PCR reads, gives a single entry per CDR3 protein. The sample has over 14,000 distinct CDR3 sequences; 30% to 35% are singletons. Their cognate antigens are unknown. The input for sequencing was CD4+ T cells from blood, cultured in vitro, taken after SARS-CoV-2 vaccination. These receptors originate from a human donor who had recovered from COVID-19. Both conserved end residues are part of each CDR3. The D gene is left open where the match is weak. Size tells how often a clone was seen (once, few, many) or the class of an expanded clone, and some rows leave it out.

v_gene	d_gene	j_gene	abundance	CDR3nt	CDR3aa
TRBV20-1	-	TRBJ2-7	-	TGCAGTGCTAGAGTAGTAGCGGAGCAATACGAGCAGTACTTC	CSARVVAEQYEQYF
TRBV7-2	-	TRBJ2-2	-	TGTGCCAGCAGCTTAGTTGGGGGGTCCGGGGAGCTGTTTTTT	CASSLVGGSGELFF
TRBV19	-	TRBJ1-1	few	TGTGCCAGTAGTATCAGGGGCACTGAAGCTTTCTTT	CASSIRGTEAFF
TRBV4-2	-	TRBJ2-2	-	TGTGCCAGCAGCCAAGGTTCCGGGCCGTACACCGGGGAGCTGTTTTTT	CASSQGSGPYTGELFF
TRBV20-1	TRBD2	TRBJ2-7	-	TGCAGTGCGGGGCGGGAGGGGAACGAGCAGTACTTC	CSAGREGNEQYF
TRBV7-2	TRBD2	TRBJ2-1	once	TGTGCCAGCAGCGATACCGGGACTAACTACAATGAGCAGTTCTTC	CASSDTGTNYNEQFF
TRBV7-9	-	TRBJ1-4	-	TGTGCCAGCAGCTTAACGACAGGCCTTGAAGAACTGTTTTTT	CASSLTTGLEELFF
TRBV25-1	-	TRBJ1-2	-	TGTGCCAGCAGTGAATTAAGGGGGTTTTCTGGCTACACCTTC	CASSELRGFSGYTF
TRBV28	-	TRBJ1-6	few	TGTGCCAGCAGTTTATTCCAGAGGAAGCCTTTACCCCTCCACTTT	CASSLFQRKPLPLHF
TRBV10-3	TRBD2	TRBJ2-3	-	TGTGCCATCAGGAAAACCGGGACTAGCGCCAGCACAGATACGCAGTATTTT	CAIRKTGTSASTDTQYF
TRBV4-1	TRBD1	TRBJ2-7	once	TGCGCCAGCCGCGATTTGGCAGGGGGCCGAAGATACGAGCAGTACTTC	CASRDLAGGRRYEQYF
TRBV20-1	TRBD2	TRBJ2-5	-	TGCAGTGCCGATAAGGGACTAGCTGGAGAGACCCAGTACTTC	CSADKGLAGETQYF
TRBV28	-	TRBJ1-5	once	TGTACCAGCAGTCCCGGGACACGGAATCAGCCCCAGCATTTT	CTSSPGTRNQPQHF
TRBV6-2/TRBV6-3	TRBD2	TRBJ2-2	-	TGTGCCAGCGCTCGACTAGCCACGAACACCGGGGAGCTGTTTTTT	CASARLATNTGELFF
TRBV28	-	TRBJ2-2	-	TGTGCCAGCAGGTCCCCTCGGGGGTACCCCGGGGAGCTGTTTTTT	CASRSPRGYPGELFF
TRBV24-1	TRBD1	TRBJ2-3	-	TGTGCCACCAGTATTAGGACAGGGCGCACAGATACGCAGTATTTT	CATSIRTGRTDTQYF
TRBV20-1	-	TRBJ1-4	few	TGCAGTGCTAGATCCAGACTGGGCAATAATGAAAAACTGTTTTTT	CSARSRLGNNEKLFF
TRBV19	-	TRBJ1-1	once	TGTGCCAGTAGTAAACTTCACTACAGGGACGATGAAGCTTTCTTT	CASSKLHYRDDEAFF
TRBV20-1	-	TRBJ2-4	-	TGCAGTGCTAGAGAGGTAGCCAAAAACATTCAGTACTTC	CSAREVAKNIQYF
TRBV20-1	-	TRBJ1-5	few	TGCAGTGCTATGGGAGGGGGGAATCAGCCCCAGCATTTT	CSAMGGGNQPQHF
TRBV28	-	TRBJ1-1	few	TGTGCCAGCAGTCCTCTGGGGTCAGGAGGTGAAGCTTTCTTT	CASSPLGSGGEAFF
TRBV7-2	TRBD1	TRBJ1-1	-	TGTGCCAGCAGCTTAGGCTTGCGGACAGGTGAAGCTTTCTTT	CASSLGLRTGEAFF
TRBV7-2	-	TRBJ2-1	-	TGTGCCAGCAGCTTAGTTGCCCTAACCAGCAATAGGTACAATGAGCAGTTCTTC	CASSLVALTSNRYNEQFF
TRBV4-3	-	TRBJ1-2	few	TGCGCCAGCAGCCAAGATCAGGTTGTTACGGGGGGCTACACCTTC	CASSQDQVVTGGYTF
TRBV6-2/TRBV6-3	-	TRBJ2-3	-	TGTGCCAGCAGTTACTCGAGACGGGACCTCACAGATACGCAGTATTTT	CASSYSRRDLTDTQYF
TRBV15	TRBD2	TRBJ2-5	medium-sized	TGTGCCACCAGCAGAGGGATGAGGGGTGGGACTAGCCAAGAGACCCAGTACTTC	CATSRGMRGGTSQETQYF
TRBV12-3/TRBV12-4	-	TRBJ1-1	-	TGTGCCAGCAGGCGAGGACGTCACATGAACACTGAAGCTTTCTTT	CASRRGRHMNTEAFF
TRBV19	-	TRBJ1-5	few	TGTGCCAGTAGTATAAGGGGGAAGGATCAGCCCCAGCATTTT	CASSIRGKDQPQHF
TRBV5-4	-	TRBJ2-7	-	TGTGCCAGCAGCTCCGGGACGGGTTTTTACGAGCAGTACTTC	CASSSGTGFYEQYF
TRBV7-7	-	TRBJ2-5	few	TGTGCCAGCAGCCCATCGTGGGGGGAAGAGACCCAGTACTTC	CASSPSWGEETQYF
TRBV28	TRBD1	TRBJ1-2	-	TGTGCCAGCAGTTTGGACAGGGGATCGTATGGCTACACCTTC	CASSLDRGSYGYTF
TRBV27	-	TRBJ1-2	medium-sized	TGTGCCAGCAGTCTCGCCGGGACAAATGGCTACACCTTC	CASSLAGTNGYTF
TRBV27	-	TRBJ2-7	-	TGTGCCAGCAGCCTCCCGAATAATCAGGGGGGACGGATCTACGAGCAGTACTTC	CASSLPNNQGGRIYEQYF
TRBV24-1	-	TRBJ2-2	few	TGTGCCACCAGTGATTTAGGCGCAGGCGGGGAGCTGTTTTTT	CATSDLGAGGELFF
TRBV11-2	TRBD2	TRBJ2-7	few	TGTGCCAGCAGTTCCGGGACTAGCGGGAGGGCTAACGAGCAGTACTTC	CASSSGTSGRANEQYF
TRBV20-1	TRBD1	TRBJ1-6	-	TGCAGTGCTTATAGGACAGGGAAGAATTCACCCCTCCACTTT	CSAYRTGKNSPLHF
TRBV19	-	TRBJ1-1	few	TGTGCCAGTAGCCTCGTCGGGGGGGACACTGAAGCTTTCTTT	CASSLVGGDTEAFF
TRBV4-1	-	TRBJ2-3	few	TGCGCCAGCAGCCAAGATCAAGGCAGGAGCCTTAGCACAGATACGCAGTATTTT	CASSQDQGRSLSTDTQYF
TRBV28	TRBD2	TRBJ2-7	few	TGTGCCAGCAGTTTATGGGCGGTAGCGGGAGGGAATGGGTACGAGCAGTACTTC	CASSLWAVAGGNGYEQYF
TRBV12-3/TRBV12-4	-	TRBJ2-5	few	TGTGCCAGCTATATTTCAGGGGTGGGGGAGACCCAGTACTTC	CASYISGVGETQYF
TRBV6-2/TRBV6-3	TRBD1	TRBJ1-1	few	TGTGCCAGCAGCCACAACAACAGGGGAACTGAAGCTTTCTTT	CASSHNNRGTEAFF
TRBV7-2	-	TRBJ2-1	-	TGTGCCAGCAGCTTAGCCTCTACCCGCGGTGAGCAGTTCTTC	CASSLASTRGEQFF
TRBV7-8	TRBD1	TRBJ2-5	-	TGTGCCAGCAGCGCCATGACAGGGAACGAAGAGACCCAGTACTTC	CASSAMTGNEETQYF
TRBV6-5	-	TRBJ1-4	-	TGTGCCAGCAGTTACTCGGGTCCCCAATCTAATGAAAAACTGTTTTTT	CASSYSGPQSNEKLFF
TRBV11-1	-	TRBJ2-1	-	TGTGCCAGCAGCTCCGACTTTGCGGGATCTCGGAATGAGCAGTTCTTC	CASSSDFAGSRNEQFF
TRBV11-2	-	TRBJ2-7	once	TGTGCCAGCAGCAGGTACAGGAGCTCCTACGAGCAGTACTTC	CASSRYRSSYEQYF
TRBV19	-	TRBJ1-2	-	TGTGCCAGTAGTATCTGGGGCAGAGGCTACACCTTC	CASSIWGRGYTF